The source of this TCR beta chain is a study of CD8+CD57+ T cells in acquired aplastic anemia. Germline assignment: CDR1 MNHGY and CDR2 SVAAGI. Trimming removed 6 bases from V and 5 bases from J, with 7 bases in between. CDR3 length: 11 amino acids. CDR3 and TCR beta VDJ profiling relied on a genomic DNA template. TCRdb processed the reads anew with MiXCR; each CDR3 protein has one entry. The profile shows over 150,000 distinct CDR3 sequences, about 53% of them singletons. Sequencing was carried out using sorted CD4+, CD8+, or CD8+CD57+ T cells (not recorded which) from PBMCs. V gene TRBV6-9 combines with J gene TRBJ2-5, with D unresolved. The receptor was isolated from a human donor in good health, serving as a control. CDR3 DNA sequence: TGTGCCAGCAGGATGTGGGAGACCCAGTACTTC. Its protein is CASRMWETQYF.